This record concerns one T cell receptor (beta chain) sequence. The antigen is undetermined. The data were taken from a study of T-cell reconstitution after alpha-beta-depleted transplantation in children. Study observations and caveats: It was newly produced T cells that mostly accounted for T-cell counts and diversity one year after transplant. About two months after transplant, alpha-beta T cells reportedly came from several hundred expanded graft clones. Day-60 TCRbeta diversity that was high in some patients was derived from surviving recipient T cells and thymic progenitors.

V lost 6 bases and J lost 5; bases outside the gene matches: 7. In germline, CDR1 is MDHEN, CDR2 SYDVKM. This CDR3 region has 16 residues. Molecular barcoding with unique molecular identifiers was used for the TCRbeta library. TCRdb re-analysed the PCR reads in MiXCR, keeping a single row per CDR3 protein. The table records 250,000 to 300,000 distinct CDR3 sequences, over 9% of them present only once. The chain recombines TRBV28 with TRBJ2-3; 14 bases match TRBD2. This receptor was obtained from a boy under two years old with acute myeloid leukemia, due to receive a stem cell transplant. The sample in question was PBMCs, obtained before TCRalphabeta/CD19-depleted stem cell transplant. The CDR3 sequence is CASSQTSGGAVDTQYF. CDR3 nucleotides: TGTGCCAGCAGCCAGACTAGCGGGGGGGCCGTAGATACGCAGTATTTT.